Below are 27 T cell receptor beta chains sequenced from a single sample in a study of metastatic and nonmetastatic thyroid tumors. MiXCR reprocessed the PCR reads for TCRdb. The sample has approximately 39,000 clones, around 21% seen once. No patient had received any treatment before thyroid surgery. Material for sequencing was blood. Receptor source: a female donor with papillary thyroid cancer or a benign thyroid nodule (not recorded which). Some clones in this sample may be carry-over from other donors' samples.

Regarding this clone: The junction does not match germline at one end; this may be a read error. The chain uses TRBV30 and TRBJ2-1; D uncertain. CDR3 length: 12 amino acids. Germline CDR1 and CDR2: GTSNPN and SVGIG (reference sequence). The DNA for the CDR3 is TGTACCTGGAGTGTAAGGGTCAATGAGCAGTTCTTC. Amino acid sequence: CTWSVRVNEQFF.

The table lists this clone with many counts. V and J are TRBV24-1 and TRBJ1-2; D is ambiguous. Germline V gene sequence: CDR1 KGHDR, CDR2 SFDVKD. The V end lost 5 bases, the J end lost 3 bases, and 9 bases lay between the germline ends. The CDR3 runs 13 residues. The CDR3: CATSGGRYYGYTF. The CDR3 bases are TGTGCCACCAGTGGTGGGCGGTACTATGGCTACACCTTC.

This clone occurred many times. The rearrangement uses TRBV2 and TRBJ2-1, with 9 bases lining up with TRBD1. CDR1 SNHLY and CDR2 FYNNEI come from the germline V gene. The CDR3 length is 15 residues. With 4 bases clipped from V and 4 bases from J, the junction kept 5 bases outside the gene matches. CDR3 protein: CASSADRGAYNEQFF. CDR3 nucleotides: TGTGCCAGCAGTGCCGACAGGGGGGCTTACAATGAGCAGTTCTTC.

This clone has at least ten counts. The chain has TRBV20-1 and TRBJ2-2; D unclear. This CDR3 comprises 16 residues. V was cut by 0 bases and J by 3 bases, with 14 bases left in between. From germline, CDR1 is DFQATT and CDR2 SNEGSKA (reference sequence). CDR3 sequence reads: CSARDRLSEHTGELFF. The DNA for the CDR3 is TGCAGTGCTAGAGATCGCTTGTCGGAGCACACCGGGGAGCTGTTTTTT.

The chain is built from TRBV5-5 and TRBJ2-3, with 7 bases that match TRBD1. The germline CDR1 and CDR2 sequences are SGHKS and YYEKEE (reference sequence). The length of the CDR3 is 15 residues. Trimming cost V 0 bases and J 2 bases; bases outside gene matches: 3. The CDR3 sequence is CASSLAGQHTDTQYF. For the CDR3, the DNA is TGTGCCAGCAGCTTGGCGGGACAGCACACAGATACGCAGTATTTT.

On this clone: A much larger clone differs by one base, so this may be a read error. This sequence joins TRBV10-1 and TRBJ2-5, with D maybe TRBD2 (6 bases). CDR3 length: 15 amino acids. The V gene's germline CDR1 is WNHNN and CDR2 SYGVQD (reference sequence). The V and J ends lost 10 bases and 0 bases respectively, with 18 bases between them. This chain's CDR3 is CAISSGGGYQETQYF. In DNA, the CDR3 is TGCGCCATTTCATCGGGCGGAGGGTACCAAGAGACCCAGTACTTC.

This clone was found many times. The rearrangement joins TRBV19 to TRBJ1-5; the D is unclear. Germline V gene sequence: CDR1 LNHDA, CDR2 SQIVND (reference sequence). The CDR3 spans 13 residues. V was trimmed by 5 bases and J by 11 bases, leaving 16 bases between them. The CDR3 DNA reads TGTGCCAGTAGTGTGGGCAACGGTAGAACCCAGCATTTT. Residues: CASSVGNGRTQHF. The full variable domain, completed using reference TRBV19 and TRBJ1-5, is DGGITQSPKYLFRKEGQNVTLSCEQNLNHDAMYWYRQDPGQGLRLIYYSQIVNDFQKGDIAEGYSVSREKKESFPLTVTSAQKNPTAFYLCASSVGNGRTQHFGDGTRLSIL.

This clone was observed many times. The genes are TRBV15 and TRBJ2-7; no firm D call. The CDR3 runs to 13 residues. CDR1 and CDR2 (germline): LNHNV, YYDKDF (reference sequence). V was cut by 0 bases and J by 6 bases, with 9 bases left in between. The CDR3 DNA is TGTGCCACCAGCAGAGATGCAGGCCTCGAGCAGTACTTC. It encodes CATSRDAGLEQYF.

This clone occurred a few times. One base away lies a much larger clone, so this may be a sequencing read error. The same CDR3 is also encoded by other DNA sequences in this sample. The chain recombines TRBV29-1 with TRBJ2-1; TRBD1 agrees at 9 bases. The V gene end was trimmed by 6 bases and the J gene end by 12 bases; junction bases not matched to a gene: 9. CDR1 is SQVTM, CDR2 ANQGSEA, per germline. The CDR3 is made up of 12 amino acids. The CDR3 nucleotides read TGCAGCGTCAGGACAGGGGAGGTCTGGCAGTTCTTC. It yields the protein CSVRTGEVWQFF.

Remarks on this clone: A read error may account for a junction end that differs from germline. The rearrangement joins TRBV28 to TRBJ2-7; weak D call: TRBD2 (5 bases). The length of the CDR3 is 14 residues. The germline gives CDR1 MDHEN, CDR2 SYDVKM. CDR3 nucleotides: TGTTCCAGCAGTTTAAATGCAGGAGGATACGAGCAGTACTTC. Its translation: CSSSLNAGGYEQYF.

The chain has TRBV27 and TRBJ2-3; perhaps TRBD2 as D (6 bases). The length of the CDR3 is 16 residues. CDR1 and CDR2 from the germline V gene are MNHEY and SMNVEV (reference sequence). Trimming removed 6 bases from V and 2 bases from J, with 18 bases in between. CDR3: CASRLAGTPNTDTQYF. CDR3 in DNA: TGTGCCAGCAGATTAGCAGGGACTCCGAACACAGATACGCAGTATTTT.

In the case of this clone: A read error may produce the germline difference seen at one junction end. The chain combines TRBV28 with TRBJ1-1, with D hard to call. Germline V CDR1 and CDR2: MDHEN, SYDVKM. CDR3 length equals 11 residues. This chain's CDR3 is CANSLSTEALF. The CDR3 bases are TGTGCCAACAGTTTATCCACTGAAGCTTTATTT.

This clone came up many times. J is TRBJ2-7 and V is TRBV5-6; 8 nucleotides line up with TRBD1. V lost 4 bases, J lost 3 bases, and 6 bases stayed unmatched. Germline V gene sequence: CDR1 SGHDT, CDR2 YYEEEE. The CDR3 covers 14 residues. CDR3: CASSPTGDNYEQYF. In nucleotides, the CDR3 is TGTGCCAGCAGCCCGACAGGGGACAACTACGAGCAGTACTTC.

In DNA, the CDR3 is TGCAGTGCTATCAGGGGGTCTAGCGAGCAGTACTTC. As protein: CSAIRGSSEQYF. The gene calls are TRBV20-1 and TRBJ2-7; TRBD1 aligns across 7 bases. The CDR3 totals 12 residues. Germline V gives CDR1 DFQATT, CDR2 SNEGSKA (reference sequence). The ends lost 4 bases at V and 6 bases at J; junction bases unmatched: 6.

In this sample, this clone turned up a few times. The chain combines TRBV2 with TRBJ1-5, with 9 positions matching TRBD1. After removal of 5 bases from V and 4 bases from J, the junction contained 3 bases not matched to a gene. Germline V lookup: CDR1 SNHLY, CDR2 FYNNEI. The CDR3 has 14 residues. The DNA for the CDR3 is TGTGCCAGCAGTTTCGGGACAGGGAATCAGCCCCAGCATTTT. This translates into CASSFGTGNQPQHF. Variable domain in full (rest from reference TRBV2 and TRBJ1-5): EPEVTQTPSHQVTQMGQEVILRCVPISNHLYFYWYRQILGQKVEFLVSFYNNEISEKSEIFDDQFSVERPDGSNFTLKIRSTKLEDSAMYFCASSFGTGNQPQHFGDGTRLSIL.

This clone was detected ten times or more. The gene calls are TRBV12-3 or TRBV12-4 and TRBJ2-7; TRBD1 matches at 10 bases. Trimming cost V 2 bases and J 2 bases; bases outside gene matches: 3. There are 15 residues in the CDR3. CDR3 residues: CASSLTGTGAYEQYF. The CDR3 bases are TGTGCCAGCAGTTTAACCGGGACAGGGGCCTACGAGCAGTACTTC.

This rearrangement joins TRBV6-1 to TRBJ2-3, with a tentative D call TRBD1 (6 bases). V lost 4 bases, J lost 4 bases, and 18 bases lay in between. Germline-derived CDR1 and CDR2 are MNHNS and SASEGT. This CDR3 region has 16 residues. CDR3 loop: CASSVMGTLAPDTQYF. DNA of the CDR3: TGTGCCAGCAGTGTCATGGGGACACTGGCCCCAGATACGCAGTATTTT.

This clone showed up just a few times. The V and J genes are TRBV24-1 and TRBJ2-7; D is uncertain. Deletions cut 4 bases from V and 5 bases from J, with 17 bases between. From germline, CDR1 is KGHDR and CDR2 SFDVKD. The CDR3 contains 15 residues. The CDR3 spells CATSEPRAYGDEQYF. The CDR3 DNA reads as TGTGCCACCAGTGAGCCTAGGGCATATGGGGACGAGCAGTACTTC.

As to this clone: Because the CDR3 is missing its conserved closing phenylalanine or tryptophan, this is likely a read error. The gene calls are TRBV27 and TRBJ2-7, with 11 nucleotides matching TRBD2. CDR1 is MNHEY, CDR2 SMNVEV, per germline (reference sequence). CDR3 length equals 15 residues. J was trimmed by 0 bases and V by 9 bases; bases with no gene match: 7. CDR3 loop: CARRDGTSGSYEQYY. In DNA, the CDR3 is TGTGCCAGAAGGGACGGGACTAGCGGCTCCTACGAGCAGTACTAC.

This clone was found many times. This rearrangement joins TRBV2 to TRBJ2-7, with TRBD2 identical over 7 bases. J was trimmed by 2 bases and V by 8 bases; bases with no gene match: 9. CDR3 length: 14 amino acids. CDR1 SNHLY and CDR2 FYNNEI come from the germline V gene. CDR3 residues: CASSHLGGTYEQYF. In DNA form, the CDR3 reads TGTGCCAGCTCTCACCTGGGGGGGACCTACGAGCAGTACTTC.

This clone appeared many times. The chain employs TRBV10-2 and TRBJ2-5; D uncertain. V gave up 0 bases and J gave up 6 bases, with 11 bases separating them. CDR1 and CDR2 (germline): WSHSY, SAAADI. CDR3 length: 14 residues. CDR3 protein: CASSESFLGQTQYF. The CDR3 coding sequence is TGCGCCAGCAGTGAGTCGTTCCTAGGGCAGACCCAGTACTTC.

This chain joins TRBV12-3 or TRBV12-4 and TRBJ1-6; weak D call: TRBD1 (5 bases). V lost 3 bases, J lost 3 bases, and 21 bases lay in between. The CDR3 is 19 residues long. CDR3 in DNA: TGTGCCAGCAGTTTTGTGCCAGGGTCCCGGCGAGGCTATAATTCACCCCTCCACTTT. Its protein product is CASSFVPGSRRGYNSPLHF.

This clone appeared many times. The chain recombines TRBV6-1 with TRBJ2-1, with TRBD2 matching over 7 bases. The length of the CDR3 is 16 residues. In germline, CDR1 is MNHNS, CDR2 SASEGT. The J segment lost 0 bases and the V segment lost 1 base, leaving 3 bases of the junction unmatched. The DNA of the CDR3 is TGTGCCAGCAGTGAAGACGGCGGGGGCTCCTACAATGAGCAGTTCTTC. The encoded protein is CASSEDGGGSYNEQFF.

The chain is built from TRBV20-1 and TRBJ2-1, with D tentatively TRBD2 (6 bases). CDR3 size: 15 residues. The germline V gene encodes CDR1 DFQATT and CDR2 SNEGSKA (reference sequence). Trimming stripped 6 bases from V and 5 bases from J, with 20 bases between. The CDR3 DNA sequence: TGCAGTGCCTCGAGTGGTCGGGGGTTAGACAATGAGCAGTTCTTC. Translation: CSASSGRGLDNEQFF.

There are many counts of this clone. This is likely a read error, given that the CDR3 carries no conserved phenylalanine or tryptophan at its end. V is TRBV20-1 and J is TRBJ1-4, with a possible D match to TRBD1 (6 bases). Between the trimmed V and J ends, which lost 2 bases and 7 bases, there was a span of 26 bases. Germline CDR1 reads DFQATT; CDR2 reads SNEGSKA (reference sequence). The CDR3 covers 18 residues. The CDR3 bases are TGCAGTGCTAGACCCGTGGACAGAGGCGAGTACGTTGGTGAAAAACTGTTTTCT. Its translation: CSARPVDRGEYVGEKLFS.

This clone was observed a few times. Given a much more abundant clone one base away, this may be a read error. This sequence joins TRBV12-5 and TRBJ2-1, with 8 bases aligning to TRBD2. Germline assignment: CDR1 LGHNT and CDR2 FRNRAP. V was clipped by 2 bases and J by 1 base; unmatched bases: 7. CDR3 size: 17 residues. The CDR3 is CASGLPGGEGSYNEQFF. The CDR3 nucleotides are TGTGCTAGTGGTTTGCCGGGGGGGGAAGGGTCCTACAATGAGCAGTTCTTC. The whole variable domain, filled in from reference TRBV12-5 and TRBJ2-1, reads DARVTQTPRHKVTEMGQEVTMRCQPILGHNTVFWYRQTMMQGLELLAYFRNRAPLDDSGMPKDRFSAEMPDATLATLKIQPSEPRDSAVYFCASGLPGGEGSYNEQFFGPGTRLTVL.

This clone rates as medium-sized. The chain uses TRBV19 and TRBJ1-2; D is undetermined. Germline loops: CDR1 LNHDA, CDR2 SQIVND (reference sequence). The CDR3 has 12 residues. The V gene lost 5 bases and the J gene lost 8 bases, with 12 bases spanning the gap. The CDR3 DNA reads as TGTGCCAGTAGTCCCCAGCGGGAAGGCTACACCTTC. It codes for CASSPQREGYTF.